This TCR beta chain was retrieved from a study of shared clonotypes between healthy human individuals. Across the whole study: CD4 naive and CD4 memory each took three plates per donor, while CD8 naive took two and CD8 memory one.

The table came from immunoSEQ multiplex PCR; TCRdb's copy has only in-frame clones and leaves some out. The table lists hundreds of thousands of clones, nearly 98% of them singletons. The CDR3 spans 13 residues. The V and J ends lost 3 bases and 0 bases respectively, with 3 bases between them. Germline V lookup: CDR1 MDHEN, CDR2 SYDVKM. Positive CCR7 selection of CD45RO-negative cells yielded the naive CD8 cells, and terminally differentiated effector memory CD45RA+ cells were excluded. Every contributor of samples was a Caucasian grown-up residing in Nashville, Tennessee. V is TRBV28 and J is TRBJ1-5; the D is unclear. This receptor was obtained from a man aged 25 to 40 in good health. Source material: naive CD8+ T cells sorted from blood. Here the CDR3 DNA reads TGTGCCAGCAGTTTCAATAGCAATCAGCCCCAGCATTTT. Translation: CASSFNSNQPQHF. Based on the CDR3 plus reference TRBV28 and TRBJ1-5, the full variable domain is DVKVTQSSRYLVKRTGEKVFLECVQDMDHENMFWYRQDPGLGLRLIYFSYDVKMKEKGDIPEGYSVSREKKERFSLILESASTNQTSMYLCASSFNSNQPQHFGDGTRLSIL.